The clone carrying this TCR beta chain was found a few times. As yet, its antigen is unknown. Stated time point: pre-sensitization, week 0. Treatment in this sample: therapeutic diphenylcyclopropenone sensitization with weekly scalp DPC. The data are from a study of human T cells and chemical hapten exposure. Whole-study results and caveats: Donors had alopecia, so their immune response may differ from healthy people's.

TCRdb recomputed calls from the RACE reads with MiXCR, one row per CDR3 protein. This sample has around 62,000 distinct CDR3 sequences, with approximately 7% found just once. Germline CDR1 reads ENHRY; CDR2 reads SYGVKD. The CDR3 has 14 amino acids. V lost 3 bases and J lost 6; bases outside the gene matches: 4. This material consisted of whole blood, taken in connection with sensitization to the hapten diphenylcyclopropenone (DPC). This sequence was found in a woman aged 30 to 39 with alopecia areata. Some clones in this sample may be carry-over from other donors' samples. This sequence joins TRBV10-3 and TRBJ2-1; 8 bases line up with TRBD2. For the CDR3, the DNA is TGTGCCATCAGTGATGCGGGGGGAGGCAATGAGCAGTTCTTC. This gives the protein CAISDAGGGNEQFF.